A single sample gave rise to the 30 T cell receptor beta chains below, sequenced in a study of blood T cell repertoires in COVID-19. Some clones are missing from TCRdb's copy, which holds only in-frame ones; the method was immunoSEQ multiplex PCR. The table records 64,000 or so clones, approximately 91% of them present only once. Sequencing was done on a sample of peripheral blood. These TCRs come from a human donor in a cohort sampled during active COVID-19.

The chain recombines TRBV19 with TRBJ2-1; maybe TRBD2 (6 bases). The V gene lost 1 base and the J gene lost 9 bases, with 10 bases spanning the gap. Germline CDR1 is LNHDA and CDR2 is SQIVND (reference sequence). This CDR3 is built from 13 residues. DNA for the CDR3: TGTGCCAGTAGTATAGGGGGGGTGGGTGAGCAGTTCTTC. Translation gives CASSIGGVGEQFF.

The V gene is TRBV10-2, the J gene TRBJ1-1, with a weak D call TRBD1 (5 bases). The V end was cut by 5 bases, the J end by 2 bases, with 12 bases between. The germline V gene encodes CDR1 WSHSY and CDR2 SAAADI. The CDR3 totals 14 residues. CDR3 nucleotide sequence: TGCGCCAGCAGTTGGGGGGGGAGAAACACTGAAGCTTTCTTT. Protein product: CASSWGGRNTEAFF.

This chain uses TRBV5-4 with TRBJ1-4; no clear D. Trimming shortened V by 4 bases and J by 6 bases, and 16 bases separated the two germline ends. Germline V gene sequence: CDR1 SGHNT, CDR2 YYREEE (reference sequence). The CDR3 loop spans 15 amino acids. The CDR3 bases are TGTGCCAGCAGCCAAACATCGGAGGGTCATGAAAAACTGTTTTTT. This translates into CASSQTSEGHEKLFF.

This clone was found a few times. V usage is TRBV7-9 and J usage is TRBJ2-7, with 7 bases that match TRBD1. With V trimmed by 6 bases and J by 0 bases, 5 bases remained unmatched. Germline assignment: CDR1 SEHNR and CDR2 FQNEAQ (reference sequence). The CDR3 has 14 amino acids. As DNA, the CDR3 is TGTGCCAGCAGGTACCGGGACAGCTCCTACGAGCAGTACTTC. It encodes CASRYRDSSYEQYF.

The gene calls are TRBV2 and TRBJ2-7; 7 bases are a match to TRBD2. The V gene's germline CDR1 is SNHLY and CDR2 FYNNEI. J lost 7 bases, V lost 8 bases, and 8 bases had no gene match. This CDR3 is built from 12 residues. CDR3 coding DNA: TGTGCCAGCGGACCGTGGGGAGGGGAGCAGTACTTC. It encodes CASGPWGGEQYF. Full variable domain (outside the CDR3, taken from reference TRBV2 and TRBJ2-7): EPEVTQTPSHQVTQMGQEVILRCVPISNHLYFYWYRQILGQKVEFLVSFYNNEISEKSEIFDDQFSVERPDGSNFTLKIRSTKLEDSAMYFCASGPWGGEQYFGPGTRLTVT.

CDR3 nucleotides: TGTGCCAGCAGCTCACAGGGACAGACCTACGAGCAGTACTTC. Amino acids: CASSSQGQTYEQYF. J is TRBJ2-7 and V is TRBV9; 7 bases match TRBD1. The V segment lost 4 bases and the J segment 2 bases; nucleotides outside the gene matches: 6. Germline CDR1 is SGDLS and CDR2 is YYNGEE. This CDR3 region has 14 residues. The full variable domain, rest sourced from reference TRBV9 and TRBJ2-7, is DSGVTQTPKHLITATGQRVTLRCSPRSGDLSVYWYQQSLDQGLQFLIQYYNGEERAKGNILERFSAQQFPDLHSELNLSSLELGDSALYFCASSSQGQTYEQYFGPGTRLTVT.

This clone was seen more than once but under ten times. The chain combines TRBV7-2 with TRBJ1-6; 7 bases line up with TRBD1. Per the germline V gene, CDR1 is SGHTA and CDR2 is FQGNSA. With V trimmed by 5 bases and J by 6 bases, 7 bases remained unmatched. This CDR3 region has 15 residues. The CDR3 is CASSARQGSNSPLHF. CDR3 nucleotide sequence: TGTGCCAGCAGCGCCCGACAGGGAAGTAATTCACCCCTCCACTTT.

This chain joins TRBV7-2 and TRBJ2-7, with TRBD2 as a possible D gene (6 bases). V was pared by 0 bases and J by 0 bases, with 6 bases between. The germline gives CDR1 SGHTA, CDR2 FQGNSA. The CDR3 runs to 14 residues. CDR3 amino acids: CASSLARGSYEQYF. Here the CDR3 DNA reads TGTGCCAGCAGCTTAGCGCGGGGCTCCTACGAGCAGTACTTC.

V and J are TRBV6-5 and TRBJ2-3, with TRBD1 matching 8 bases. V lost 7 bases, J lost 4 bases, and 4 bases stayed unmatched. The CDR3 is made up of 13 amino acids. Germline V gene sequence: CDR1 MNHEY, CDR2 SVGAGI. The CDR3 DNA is TGTGCCAGCAAAGGACAGGGAGCAGATACGCAGTATTTT. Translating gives CASKGQGADTQYF.

Here the CDR3 DNA reads TGTGCCAGCAGCCAAGTGTGGGACAGGGGGTTGAAGAACACTGAAGCTTTCTTT. This encodes CASSQVWDRGLKNTEAFF. The chain employs TRBV13 and TRBJ1-1; 11 bases line up with TRBD1. Germline CDR1 is PRHDT and CDR2 is FYEKMQ (reference sequence). Losses at the gene ends were 5 bases for V and 1 base for J; bases not matched to a gene: 12. The CDR3 length is 18 residues.

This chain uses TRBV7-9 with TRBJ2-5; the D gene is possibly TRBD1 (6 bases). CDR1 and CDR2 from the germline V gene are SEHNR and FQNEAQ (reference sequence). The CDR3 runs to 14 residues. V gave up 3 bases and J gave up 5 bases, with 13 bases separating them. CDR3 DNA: TGTGCCAGCAGCTTTAAAACAGGGTTGGAGACCCAGTACTTC. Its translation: CASSFKTGLETQYF.

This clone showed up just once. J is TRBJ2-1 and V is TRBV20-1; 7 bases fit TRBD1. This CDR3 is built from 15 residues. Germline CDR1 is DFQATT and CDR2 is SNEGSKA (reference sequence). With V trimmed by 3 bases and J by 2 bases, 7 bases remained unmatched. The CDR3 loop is CSASTPGTAYNEQFF. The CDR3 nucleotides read TGCAGTGCTAGTACTCCCGGGACAGCCTACAATGAGCAGTTCTTC.

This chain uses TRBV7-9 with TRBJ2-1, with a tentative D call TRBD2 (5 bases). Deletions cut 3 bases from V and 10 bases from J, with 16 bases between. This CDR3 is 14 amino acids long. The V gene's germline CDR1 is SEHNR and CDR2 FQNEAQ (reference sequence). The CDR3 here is CASSLTRTSWEQFF. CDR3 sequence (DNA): TGTGCCAGCAGCTTGACCCGGACTTCATGGGAGCAGTTCTTC.

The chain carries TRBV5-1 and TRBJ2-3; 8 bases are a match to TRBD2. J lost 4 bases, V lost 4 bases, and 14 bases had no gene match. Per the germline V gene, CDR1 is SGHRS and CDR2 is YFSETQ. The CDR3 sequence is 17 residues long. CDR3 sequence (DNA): TGCGCCAGCAGCCCCACGAGAGCGGGAGCGAGCTCAGATACGCAGTATTTT. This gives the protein CASSPTRAGASSDTQYF.

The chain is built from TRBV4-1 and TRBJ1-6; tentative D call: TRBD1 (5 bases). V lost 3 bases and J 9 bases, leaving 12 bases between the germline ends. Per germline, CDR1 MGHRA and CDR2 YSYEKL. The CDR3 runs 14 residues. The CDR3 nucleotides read TGCGCCAGCAGCCAGGTGGGGCCAGCTTCACCCCTCCACTTT. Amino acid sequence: CASSQVGPASPLHF.

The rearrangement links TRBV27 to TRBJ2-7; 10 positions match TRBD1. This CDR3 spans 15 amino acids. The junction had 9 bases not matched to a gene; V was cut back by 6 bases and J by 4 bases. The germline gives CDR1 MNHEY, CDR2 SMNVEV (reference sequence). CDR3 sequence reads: CASRKPGQGSYEQYF. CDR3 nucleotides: TGTGCCAGCAGGAAGCCGGGACAGGGGTCGTACGAGCAGTACTTC.

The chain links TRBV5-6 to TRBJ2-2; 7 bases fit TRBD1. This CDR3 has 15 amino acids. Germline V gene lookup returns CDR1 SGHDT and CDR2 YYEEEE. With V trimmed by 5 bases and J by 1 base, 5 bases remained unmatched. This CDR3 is CASRRQGQNTGELFF. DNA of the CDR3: TGTGCCAGCAGGAGACAGGGACAGAACACCGGGGAGCTGTTTTTT.

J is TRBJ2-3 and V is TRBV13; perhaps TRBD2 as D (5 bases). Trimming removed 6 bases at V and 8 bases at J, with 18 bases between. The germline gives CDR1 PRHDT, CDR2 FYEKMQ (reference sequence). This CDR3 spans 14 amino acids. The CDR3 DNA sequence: TGTGCCAGCAGTCCGCCCGGGGTCTCAGGTACGCAGTATTTT. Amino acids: CASSPPGVSGTQYF.

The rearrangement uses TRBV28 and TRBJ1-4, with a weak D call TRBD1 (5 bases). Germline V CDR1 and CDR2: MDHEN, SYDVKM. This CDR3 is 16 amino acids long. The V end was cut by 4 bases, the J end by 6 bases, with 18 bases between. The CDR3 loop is CASSWREAGRDEKLFF. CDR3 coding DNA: TGTGCCAGCAGTTGGCGCGAGGCCGGCAGGGATGAAAAACTGTTTTTT.

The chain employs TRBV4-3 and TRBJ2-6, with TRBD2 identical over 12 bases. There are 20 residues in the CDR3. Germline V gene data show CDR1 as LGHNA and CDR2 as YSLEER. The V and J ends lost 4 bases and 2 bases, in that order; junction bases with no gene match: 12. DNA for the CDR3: TGCGCCAGCAGCCCGAACCGACTAGCGGGAGAAAGTACTGGGGCCAACGTCCTGACTTTC. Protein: CASSPNRLAGESTGANVLTF.

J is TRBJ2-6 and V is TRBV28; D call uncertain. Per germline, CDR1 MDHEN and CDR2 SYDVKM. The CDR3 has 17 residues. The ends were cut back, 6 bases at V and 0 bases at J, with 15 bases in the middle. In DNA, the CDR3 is TGTGCCAGCAGGGCCCCGGGTCGGGTCTCTGGGGCCAACGTCCTGACTTTC. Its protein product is CASRAPGRVSGANVLTF.

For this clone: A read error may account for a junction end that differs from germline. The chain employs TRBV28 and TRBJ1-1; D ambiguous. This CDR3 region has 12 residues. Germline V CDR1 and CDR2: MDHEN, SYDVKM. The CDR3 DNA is TGTGCCAGCAGTACAAGAAACAGTGAAGCTTTCTTT. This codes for CASSTRNSEAFF.

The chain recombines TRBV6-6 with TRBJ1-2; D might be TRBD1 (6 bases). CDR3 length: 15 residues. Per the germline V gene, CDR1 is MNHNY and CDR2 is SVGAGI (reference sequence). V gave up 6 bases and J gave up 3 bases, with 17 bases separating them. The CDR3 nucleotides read TGTGCCAGCAGCTCGGACAGCCTAAACCACTATGGCTACACCTTC. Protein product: CASSSDSLNHYGYTF.

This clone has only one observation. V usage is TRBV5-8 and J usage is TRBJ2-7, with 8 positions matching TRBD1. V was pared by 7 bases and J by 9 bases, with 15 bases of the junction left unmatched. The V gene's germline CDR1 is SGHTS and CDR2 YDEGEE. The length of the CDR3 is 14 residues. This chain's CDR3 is CASLGTGPFTGQYF. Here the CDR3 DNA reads TGTGCCAGCCTCGGGACAGGCCCTTTCACCGGGCAGTACTTC.

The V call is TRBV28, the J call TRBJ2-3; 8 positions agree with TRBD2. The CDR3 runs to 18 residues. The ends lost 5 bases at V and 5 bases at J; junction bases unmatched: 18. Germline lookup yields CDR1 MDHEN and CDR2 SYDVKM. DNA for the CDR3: TGTGCCAGCAGTCCCGGCGGACTAGCCTTTCAGACTGGAGATACGCAGTATTTT. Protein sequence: CASSPGGLAFQTGDTQYF.

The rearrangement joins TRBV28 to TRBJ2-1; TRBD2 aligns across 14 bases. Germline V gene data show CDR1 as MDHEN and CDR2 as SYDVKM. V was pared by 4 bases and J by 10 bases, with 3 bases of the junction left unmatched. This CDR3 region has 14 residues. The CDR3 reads CASSWGLAGDEQFF. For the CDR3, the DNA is TGTGCCAGCAGTTGGGGACTAGCGGGAGACGAGCAGTTCTTC.

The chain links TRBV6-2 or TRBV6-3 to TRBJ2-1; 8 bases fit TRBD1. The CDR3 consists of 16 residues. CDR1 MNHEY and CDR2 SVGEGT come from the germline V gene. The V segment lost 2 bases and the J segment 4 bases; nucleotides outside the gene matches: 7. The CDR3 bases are TGTGCCAGCAGTTACGCAAAGACAGGGGTGTACAATGAGCAGTTCTTC. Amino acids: CASSYAKTGVYNEQFF.

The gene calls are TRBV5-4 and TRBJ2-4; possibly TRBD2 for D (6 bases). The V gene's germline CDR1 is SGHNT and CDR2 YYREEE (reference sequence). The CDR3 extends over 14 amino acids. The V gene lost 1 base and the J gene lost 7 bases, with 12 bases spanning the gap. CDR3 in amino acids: CASSLWLGGNIQYF. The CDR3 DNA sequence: TGTGCCAGCAGCTTGTGGTTAGGAGGGAACATTCAGTACTTC.

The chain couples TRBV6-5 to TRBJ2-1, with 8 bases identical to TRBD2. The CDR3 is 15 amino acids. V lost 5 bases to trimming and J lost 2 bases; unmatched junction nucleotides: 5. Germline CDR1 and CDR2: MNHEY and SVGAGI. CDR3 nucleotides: TGTGCCAGCAGTCGAGCGGGAGTGGCCTACAATGAGCAGTTCTTC. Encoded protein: CASSRAGVAYNEQFF.

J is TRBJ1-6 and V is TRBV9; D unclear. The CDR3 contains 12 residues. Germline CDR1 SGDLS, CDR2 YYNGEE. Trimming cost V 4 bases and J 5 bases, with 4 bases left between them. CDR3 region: CASSLDNSPLHF. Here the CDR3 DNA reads TGTGCCAGCAGCCTTGATAATTCACCCCTCCACTTT.